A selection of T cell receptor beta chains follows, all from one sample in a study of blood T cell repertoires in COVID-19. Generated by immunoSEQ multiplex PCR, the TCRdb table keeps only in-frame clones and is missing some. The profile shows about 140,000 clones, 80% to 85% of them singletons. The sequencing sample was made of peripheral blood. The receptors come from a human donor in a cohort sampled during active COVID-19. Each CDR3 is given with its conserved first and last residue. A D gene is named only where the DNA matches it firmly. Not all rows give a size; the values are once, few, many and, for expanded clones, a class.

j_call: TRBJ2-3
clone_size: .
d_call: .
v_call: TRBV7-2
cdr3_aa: CASSADSRYTQYF
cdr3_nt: TGTGCCAGCAGCGCGGACTCTCGGTATACGCAGTATTTT

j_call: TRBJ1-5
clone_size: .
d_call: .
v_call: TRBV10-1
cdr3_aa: CASTTRGGNQPQHF
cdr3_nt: TGCGCCAGCACTACCAGGGGCGGCAATCAGCCCCAGCATTTT

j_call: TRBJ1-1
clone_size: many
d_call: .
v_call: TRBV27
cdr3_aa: CASASRRGVNTEAFF
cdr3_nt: TGTGCCAGCGCCTCCAGAAGGGGCGTGAACACTGAAGCTTTCTTT

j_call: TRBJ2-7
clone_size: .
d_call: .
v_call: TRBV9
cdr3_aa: CASSPQGFLSSYEQYF
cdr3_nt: TGTGCCAGCAGCCCCCAGGGTTTTTTGAGCTCCTACGAGCAGTACTTC

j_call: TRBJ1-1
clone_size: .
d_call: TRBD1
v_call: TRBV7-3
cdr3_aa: CASSSQPQGGGTEAFF
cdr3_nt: TGTGCCAGCAGCTCCCAACCTCAGGGGGGTGGCACTGAAGCTTTCTTT

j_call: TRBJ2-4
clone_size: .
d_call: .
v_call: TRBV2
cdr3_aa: CASSVIAKNIQYF
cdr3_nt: TGTGCCAGCAGTGTCATAGCCAAAAACATTCAGTACTTC

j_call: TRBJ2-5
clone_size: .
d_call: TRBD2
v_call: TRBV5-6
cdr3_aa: CASSLEGGLLETQYF
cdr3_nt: TGTGCCAGCAGCTTGGAGGGAGGGCTTCTAGAGACCCAGTACTTC

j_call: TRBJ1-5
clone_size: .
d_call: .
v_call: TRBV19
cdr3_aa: CASSPRVGNQPQHF
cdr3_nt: TGTGCCAGTAGTCCCAGGGTCGGCAATCAGCCCCAGCATTTT

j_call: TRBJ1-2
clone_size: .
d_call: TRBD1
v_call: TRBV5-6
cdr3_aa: CASSSYRGRTYGYTF
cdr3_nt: TGTGCCAGCAGCTCTTACAGGGGGCGAACTTATGGCTACACCTTC

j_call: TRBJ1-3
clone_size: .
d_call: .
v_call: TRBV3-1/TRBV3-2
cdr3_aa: CASSYLSGTIYF
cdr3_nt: TGTGCCAGCAGCTATTTATCCGGGACCATATATTTT

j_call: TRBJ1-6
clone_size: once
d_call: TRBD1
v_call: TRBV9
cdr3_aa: CASSGGQGSGFSPLHF
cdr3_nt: TGTGCCAGCAGCGGGGGACAGGGGTCGGGATTTTCACCCCTCCACTTT

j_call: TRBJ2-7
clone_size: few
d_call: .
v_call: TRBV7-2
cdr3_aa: CASSLSGGLTYEQYF
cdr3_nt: TGTGCCAGCAGCTTGAGCGGAGGGCTCACCTACGAGCAGTACTTC

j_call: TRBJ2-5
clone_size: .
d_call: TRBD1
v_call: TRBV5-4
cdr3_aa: CATVDRGDQETQYF
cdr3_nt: TGTGCCACCGTTGACAGGGGGGACCAAGAGACCCAGTACTTC

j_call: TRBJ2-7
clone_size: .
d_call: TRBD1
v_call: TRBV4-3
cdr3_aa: CASSQEQGVSYEQYF
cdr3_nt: TGCGCCAGCAGCCAAGAACAGGGGGTCTCCTACGAGCAGTACTTC

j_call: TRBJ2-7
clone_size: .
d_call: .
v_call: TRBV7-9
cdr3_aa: CASSPTNGYYEQYF
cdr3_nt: TGTGCCAGCAGCCCCACTAACGGTTACTACGAGCAGTACTTC

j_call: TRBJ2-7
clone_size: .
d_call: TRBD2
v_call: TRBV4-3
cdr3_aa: CASSQDHGGSASGIYEQYF
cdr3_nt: TGCGCCAGCAGCCAAGATCACGGGGGGTCGGCTAGCGGTATCTACGAGCAGTACTTC

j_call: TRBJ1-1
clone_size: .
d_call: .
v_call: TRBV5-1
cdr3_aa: CASSLYDSMNTEAFF
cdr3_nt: TGCGCCAGCAGCTTGTATGACAGCATGAACACTGAAGCTTTCTTT

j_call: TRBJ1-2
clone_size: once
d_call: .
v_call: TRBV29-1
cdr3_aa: CSVDTGRLDYGYTF
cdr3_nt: TGCAGCGTGGACACAGGGCGGTTGGACTATGGCTACACCTTC

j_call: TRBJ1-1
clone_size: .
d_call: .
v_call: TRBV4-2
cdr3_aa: CASSPLNRGAGDTEAFF
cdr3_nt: TGTGCCAGCAGCCCTCTCAACCGGGGGGCGGGGGACACTGAAGCTTTCTTT

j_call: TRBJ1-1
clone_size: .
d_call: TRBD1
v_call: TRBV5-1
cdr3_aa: CASSTGTGVFGTEAFF
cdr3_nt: TGCGCCAGCAGTACCGGGACAGGGGTTTTCGGCACTGAAGCTTTCTTT

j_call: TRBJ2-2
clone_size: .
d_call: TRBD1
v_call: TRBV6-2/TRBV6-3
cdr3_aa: CASSYSETGSGSGELFF
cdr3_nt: TGTGCCAGCAGTTACTCTGAGACAGGGTCGGGTTCCGGGGAGCTGTTTTTT

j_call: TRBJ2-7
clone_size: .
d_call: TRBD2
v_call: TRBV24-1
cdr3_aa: CATSSGGSTYEQYF
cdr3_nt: TGTGCCACCAGTTCGGGGGGTTCGACCTACGAGCAGTACTTC

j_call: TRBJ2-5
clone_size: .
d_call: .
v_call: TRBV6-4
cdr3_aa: CASSDYRTARGTQYF
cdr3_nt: TGTGCCAGCAGTGACTACCGGACAGCCCGAGGGACCCAGTACTTC

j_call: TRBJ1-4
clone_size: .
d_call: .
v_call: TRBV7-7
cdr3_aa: CASSLAAGPNEKLFF
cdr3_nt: TGTGCCAGCAGCTTAGCGGCAGGGCCTAATGAAAAACTGTTTTTT

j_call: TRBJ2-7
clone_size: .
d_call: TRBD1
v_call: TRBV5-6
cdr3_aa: CASSFPGGDRGTYEQYF
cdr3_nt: TGTGCCAGCAGCTTTCCCGGAGGGGACAGGGGAACCTACGAGCAGTACTTC

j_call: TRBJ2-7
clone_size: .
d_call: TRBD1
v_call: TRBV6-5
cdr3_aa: CASHLTGTGLGEQYF
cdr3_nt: TGTGCCAGCCATCTCACCGGGACAGGCCTCGGGGAGCAGTACTTC

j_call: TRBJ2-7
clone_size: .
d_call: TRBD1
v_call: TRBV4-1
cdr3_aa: CASSQDPGQGWEQYF
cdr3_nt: TGCGCCAGCAGCCAAGATCCGGGACAGGGGTGGGAGCAGTACTTC

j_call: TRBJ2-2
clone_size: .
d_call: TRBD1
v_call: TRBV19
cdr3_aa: CASRLDRGIIADTGELFF
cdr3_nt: TGTGCCAGTAGACTGGACAGGGGAATAATCGCTGACACCGGGGAGCTGTTTTTT

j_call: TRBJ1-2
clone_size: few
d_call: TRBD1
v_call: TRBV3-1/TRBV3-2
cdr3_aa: CASSQPPGTDGYTF
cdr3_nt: TGTGCCAGCAGCCAGCCCCCCGGGACAGATGGCTACACCTTC

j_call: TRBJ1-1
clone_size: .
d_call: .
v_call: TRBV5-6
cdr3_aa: CASLLRPGGGTEAFF
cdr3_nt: TGTGCCAGTCTCCTTCGCCCGGGGGGGGGAACTGAAGCTTTCTTT

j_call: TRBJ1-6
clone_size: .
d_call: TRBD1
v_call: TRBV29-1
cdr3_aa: CSVAVDRVDNSPLHF
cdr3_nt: TGCAGCGTTGCCGTGGACAGGGTAGATAATTCACCCCTCCACTTT

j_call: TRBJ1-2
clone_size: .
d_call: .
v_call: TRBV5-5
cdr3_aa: CASSLIWDTMGGYTF
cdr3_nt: TGTGCCAGCAGCTTGATATGGGACACAATGGGTGGCTACACCTTC

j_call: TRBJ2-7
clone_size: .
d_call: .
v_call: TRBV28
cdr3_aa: CASTLQSSYEQYF
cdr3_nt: TGTGCCAGCACCCTACAGAGCTCCTACGAGCAGTACTTC

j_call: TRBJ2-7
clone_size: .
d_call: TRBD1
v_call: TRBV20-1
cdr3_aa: CRVTGSYEQYF
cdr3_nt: TGCAGGGTGACAGGGTCCTACGAGCAGTACTTC

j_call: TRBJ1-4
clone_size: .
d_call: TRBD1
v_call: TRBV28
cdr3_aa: CASRTTGRGEKLFF
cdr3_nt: TGTGCCAGCAGGACGACAGGGCGGGGTGAAAAACTGTTTTTT

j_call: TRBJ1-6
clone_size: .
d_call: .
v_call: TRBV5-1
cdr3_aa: CASSLSGVNSPLHF
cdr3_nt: TGCGCCAGCAGCTTGTCGGGTGTGAATTCACCCCTCCACTTT

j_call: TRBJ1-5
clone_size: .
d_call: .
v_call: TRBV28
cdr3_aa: CASSLFLPGQPQHF
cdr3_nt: TGTGCCAGCAGTTTATTCCTTCCAGGGCAGCCCCAGCATTTT

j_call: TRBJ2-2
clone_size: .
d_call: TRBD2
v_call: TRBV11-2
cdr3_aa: CASSPPGLAGGTGELFF
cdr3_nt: TGTGCCAGCAGCCCCCCCGGACTAGCGGGAGGTACCGGGGAGCTGTTTTTT

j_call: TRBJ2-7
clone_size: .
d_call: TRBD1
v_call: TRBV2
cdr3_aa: CASSGDRGPYYEQYF
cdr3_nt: TGTGCCAGCAGTGGAGACAGGGGTCCGTACTACGAGCAGTACTTC

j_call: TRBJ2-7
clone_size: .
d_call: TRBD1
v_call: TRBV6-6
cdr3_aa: CASSYTGQGYEQYF
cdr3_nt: TGTGCCAGCAGTTACACAGGACAGGGCTACGAGCAGTACTTC

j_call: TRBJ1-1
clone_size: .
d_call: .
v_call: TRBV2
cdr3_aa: CASSEESVAINTEAFF
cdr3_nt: TGTGCCAGCAGTGAAGAATCGGTTGCTATCAACACTGAAGCTTTCTTT

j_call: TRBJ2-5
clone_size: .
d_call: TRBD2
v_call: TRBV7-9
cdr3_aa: CASSPSGRGETQYF
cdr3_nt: TGTGCCAGCAGCCCCAGCGGGAGGGGTGAGACCCAGTACTTC

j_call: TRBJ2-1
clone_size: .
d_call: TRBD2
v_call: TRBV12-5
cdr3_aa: CASGLGRTSGRISYNEQFF
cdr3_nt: TGTGCTAGTGGTTTGGGCCGTACTAGCGGAAGGATCTCCTACAATGAGCAGTTCTTC

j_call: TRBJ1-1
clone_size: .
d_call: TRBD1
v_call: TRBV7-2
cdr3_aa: CASSSQRTGNTEAFF
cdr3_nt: TGTGCCAGCAGTTCTCAACGGACAGGAAACACTGAAGCTTTCTTT

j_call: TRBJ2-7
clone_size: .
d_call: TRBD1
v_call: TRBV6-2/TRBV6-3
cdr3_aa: CASSLPGQGLYEQYF
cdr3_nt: TGTGCCAGCAGTTTGCCGGGACAGGGGCTCTACGAGCAGTACTTC

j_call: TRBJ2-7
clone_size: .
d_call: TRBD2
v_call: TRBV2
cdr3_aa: CASSEGGTSVYEQYF
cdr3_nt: TGTGCCAGCAGTGAAGGCGGGACTAGCGTCTACGAGCAGTACTTC